Reported below is one TCR beta chain. This sample was taken from a study of blood T cell repertoires in COVID-19. Libraries were prepared by immunoSEQ multiplex PCR; TCRdb keeps only in-frame clonotypes and omits some of them. The table records more than 95,000 clones, about 80% of them present only once. V lost 4 bases and J lost 3; bases outside the gene matches: 5. Germline CDR1 LGHDT, CDR2 YNNKEL (reference sequence). The CDR3 loop spans 14 amino acids. This TCR derives from a woman of 80 years or more with active or convalescent COVID-19. The genes are TRBV3-1 (or the pseudogene TRBV3-2) and TRBJ1-1, with 7 bases matching TRBD1. The specimen was peripheral blood. The CDR3 DNA reads as TGTGCCAGCAGCCTAATGGGACAGCACACTGAAGCTTTCTTT. Its protein product is CASSLMGQHTEAFF.